The next 32 T cell receptor beta chains were all read from a single sample in a study of spatial heterogeneity in lung cancer. Time point given: sample taken at primary tumor resection. Sequencing of whole RNA from tumor, nontumor lung or frozen PBMC involved no sorting. TCRdb recomputed calls from the 5' RACE reads with MiXCR, one row per CDR3 protein. This sample has tens of thousands of distinct CDR3 sequences, with 3.5% to 5.5% found just once. This material consisted of PBMCs, taken at surgery. These TCRs come from a male donor with early-stage non-small cell lung cancer.

In this sample, this clonotype turned up many times. The chain combines TRBV7-9 with TRBJ2-4; the match to TRBD2 covers 13 bases. V trimming: 5 bases; J trimming: 2 bases; junction bases outside the gene matches: 15. The CDR3 contains 20 residues. The germline CDR1 and CDR2 sequences are SEHNR and FQNEAQ (reference sequence). CDR3 DNA sequence: TGTGCCAGCAGCCCGACCTTACTAGCGGGGGGGCCGGTGACCAAAAACATTCAGTACTTC. The encoded protein is CASSPTLLAGGPVTKNIQYF.

Many counts were recorded for this clonotype. V gene TRBV28 combines with J gene TRBJ1-5; D might be TRBD1 (6 bases). Germline CDR1 and CDR2: MDHEN and SYDVKM. Trimming left V 2 bases short and J 2 bases short, with 10 bases between. This CDR3 comprises 15 residues. The DNA of the CDR3 is TGTGCCAGCAGTTTAATTGGGGGCGGCAATCAGCCCCAGCATTTT. This sequence encodes CASSLIGGGNQPQHF.

This clonotype was observed at least ten times. V is TRBV7-6 and J is TRBJ2-5; the D gene could be TRBD1 or TRBD2 (6 bases each). The V and J ends lost 5 bases and 1 base respectively, with 8 bases between them. In germline, CDR1 is SGHVS, CDR2 FNYEAQ. The CDR3 covers 13 residues. The CDR3 nucleotides read TGTGCCAGCAGCCGGGGGCGCCAAGAGACCCAGTACTTC. Protein: CASSRGRQETQYF.

Ten or more counts support this clonotype. The V and J genes are TRBV19 and TRBJ1-5, with D possibly being TRBD1 (6 bases). The CDR3 is 14 residues long. Germline V gene sequence: CDR1 LNHDA, CDR2 SQIVND (reference sequence). The V gene lost 8 bases and the J gene lost 7 bases, with 18 bases spanning the gap. The DNA for the CDR3 is TGTGCCAGTTCTCGGCGGGGGGCTGAACAGCCCCAGCATTTT. It yields the protein CASSRRGAEQPQHF.

This clonotype was observed at least ten times. The chain joins TRBV2 to TRBJ2-3, with 8 bases that match TRBD1. This CDR3 comprises 14 residues. CDR1 and CDR2 (germline): SNHLY, FYNNEI. The trim removed 7 bases at V and 5 bases at J, leaving 8 bases unmatched. The CDR3, as DNA: TGTGCCAGCAAGAGGACAGGGTTGATAGATACGCAGTATTTT. Translated, it gives CASKRTGLIDTQYF.

This clonotype was detected ten times or more. This rearrangement joins TRBV27 to TRBJ2-6; tentative D call: TRBD1 (5 bases). The ends were cut back, 2 bases at V and 0 bases at J, with 14 bases in the middle. CDR3 length equals 18 residues. CDR1 is MNHEY and CDR2 is SMNVEV in the germline V gene (reference sequence). In DNA, the CDR3 is TGTGCCAGCAGTTTACCGACCAGGGCCCCCTCTGGGGCCAACGTCCTGACTTTC. Its protein is CASSLPTRAPSGANVLTF.

In its sample, this clonotype was seen many times. The chain is built from TRBV28 and TRBJ2-7; the match to TRBD1 covers 7 bases. The germline V gene encodes CDR1 MDHEN and CDR2 SYDVKM. The CDR3 runs to 18 residues. The V and J ends lost 1 base and 3 bases, in that order; junction bases with no gene match: 15. DNA of the CDR3: TGTGCCAGCAGTTTATCAAAGGGCAGGGGGTTTGTCGACTACGAGCAGTACTTC. It codes for CASSLSKGRGFVDYEQYF.

The chain couples TRBV27 to TRBJ1-5; D is unresolved. The germline V and J ends were trimmed by 6 bases and 4 bases, with 10 bases remaining between them. CDR1 is MNHEY, CDR2 SMNVEV, per germline (reference sequence). The CDR3 covers 13 residues. The CDR3 loop is CASSLRQNQPQHF. CDR3 in DNA: TGTGCCAGCAGCCTCCGTCAGAATCAGCCCCAGCATTTT.

The V and J genes are TRBV15 and TRBJ2-5; D is perhaps TRBD1 (6 bases). Germline values: CDR1 LNHNV, CDR2 YYDKDF (reference sequence). Deletions cut 0 bases from V and 4 bases from J, with 15 bases between. CDR3 length: 16 residues. The CDR3 sequence is CATSRDPTGSIETQYF. CDR3 bases: TGTGCCACCAGCAGAGATCCGACAGGTTCGATAGAGACCCAGTACTTC.

In its sample, this clonotype was seen many times. The V call is TRBV28, the J call TRBJ2-1; 7 bases are a match to TRBD2. The CDR3 length is 16 residues. J gave up 6 bases and V 4 bases, and 12 bases lay outside the gene matches. Germline V gene lookup returns CDR1 MDHEN and CDR2 SYDVKM. DNA for the CDR3: TGTGCCAGCAGTTCCCCCGGCGGGAGAGGGTTCAATGAGCAGTTCTTC. Translation gives CASSSPGGRGFNEQFF. Full variable domain (missing parts from reference TRBV28 and TRBJ2-1): DVKVTQSSRYLVKRTGEKVFLECVQDMDHENMFWYRQDPGLGLRLIYFSYDVKMKEKGDIPEGYSVSREKKERFSLILESASTNQTSMYLCASSSPGGRGFNEQFFGPGTRLTVL.

The table lists this clonotype with many counts. This chain joins TRBV7-2 and TRBJ1-2; D is possibly TRBD1 (5 bases). The germline V and J ends were trimmed by 4 bases and 3 bases, with 15 bases remaining between them. The V gene's germline CDR1 is SGHTA and CDR2 FQGNSA. The CDR3 contains 15 residues. The CDR3 here is CASSSVGGEDYGYTF. CDR3 nucleotides: TGTGCCAGCAGCTCAGTTGGAGGGGAGGACTATGGCTACACCTTC.

This clonotype has ten or more counts. V is TRBV6-1 and J is TRBJ1-2; no clear D. V was cut by 9 bases and J by 1 base, with 6 bases left in between. This CDR3 spans 11 amino acids. Germline CDR1 MNHNS, CDR2 SASEGT. The CDR3, as DNA: TGTGCCAGTTTCATTAACTATGGCTACACCTTC. This encodes CASFINYGYTF.

This clonotype was counted at least ten times. The V and J genes are TRBV6-5 and TRBJ2-1; D call uncertain. The CDR3 length is 14 residues. CDR1 is MNHEY, CDR2 SVGAGI, per germline. The ends were cut back, 5 bases at V and 4 bases at J, with 12 bases in the middle. The CDR3 DNA is TGTGCCAGCAGTCCCACCGCAGCTTACAATGAGCAGTTCTTC. Amino acid sequence: CASSPTAAYNEQFF.

This clonotype was picked up many times. The V gene is TRBV29-1, the J gene TRBJ2-7; maybe TRBD1 (5 bases). V was cut by 5 bases and J by 9 bases, with 14 bases left in between. The CDR3 extends over 11 amino acids. Germline V gene data show CDR1 as SQVTM and CDR2 as ANQGSEA. The CDR3 region has the DNA TGCAGCGTTCGCAGGGAATCTGGGCAGTACTTC. It codes for CSVRRESGQYF.

Relative to its sample, this clonotype is medium-sized. This chain uses TRBV10-3 with TRBJ2-1, with 9 bases identical to TRBD2. Germline CDR1 ENHRY, CDR2 SYGVKD. V trimming: 4 bases; J trimming: 7 bases; junction bases outside the gene matches: 29. This CDR3 spans 22 amino acids. In nucleotides, the CDR3 is TGTGCCATCAGTGGGACAACGGAGATGCCTAGCGGGACTCCGCTCACCGTTAATGAGCAGTTCTTC. Encoded protein: CAISGTTEMPSGTPLTVNEQFF.

This clonotype was seen a single time. The chain has TRBV4-1 and TRBJ2-3; D possibly corresponds to TRBD1 (5 bases). Per germline, CDR1 MGHRA and CDR2 YSYEKL. With 4 bases removed from V and 2 bases from J, the gap between germline ends came to 13 bases. The length of the CDR3 is 15 residues. CDR3 in amino acids: CASSRQQALTDTQYF. CDR3 coding DNA: TGCGCCAGCAGCCGACAGCAGGCCCTCACAGATACGCAGTATTTT.

In its sample, this clonotype was seen many times. This rearrangement joins TRBV18 to TRBJ1-1; D unresolved. V lost 3 bases and J 5 bases, leaving 7 bases between the germline ends. This CDR3 contains 12 residues. CDR1 KGHSH and CDR2 LQKENI come from the germline V gene. CDR3 DNA: TGTGCCAGCTCACCGACAAAGACTGAAGCTTTCTTT. Residues: CASSPTKTEAFF.

The sample holds many counts of this clonotype. The chain joins TRBV6-5 to TRBJ2-1; D may be TRBD1 (5 bases). The CDR3 sequence is 14 residues long. Germline CDR1 and CDR2: MNHEY and SVGAGI. Trimming pared 10 bases from V and 10 bases from J, leaving 23 bases between. CDR3 protein: CATAEDTGGSEQFF. The CDR3 nucleotides read TGTGCCACCGCCGAGGACACGGGCGGCAGCGAGCAGTTCTTC.

This clonotype came up many times. The rearrangement links TRBV18 to TRBJ1-4, with D perhaps matching TRBD1 (5 bases). V lost 3 bases to trimming and J lost 3 bases, with 11 bases between them. The CDR3 is 15 residues long. Germline CDR1 is KGHSH and CDR2 is LQKENI. CDR3 DNA: TGTGCCAGCTCACCCCTTGGGGACTCTAATGAAAAACTGTTTTTT. This sequence encodes CASSPLGDSNEKLFF.

This clonotype is categorized as medium-sized. V and J are TRBV7-8 and TRBJ2-5; 7 bases match TRBD2. The length of the CDR3 is 13 residues. Germline V gene sequence: CDR1 SGHVS, CDR2 FQNEAQ. The V and J ends lost 7 bases and 5 bases, in that order; junction bases with no gene match: 7. CDR3 residues: CASTRERGETQYF. CDR3 nucleotide sequence: TGTGCCAGCACCCGTGAGCGGGGCGAGACCCAGTACTTC.

In this sample, this clonotype turned up many times. This chain links TRBV6-1 with TRBJ2-1, with 9 nucleotides matching TRBD2. V gave up 4 bases and J gave up 5 bases; unmatched junction bases: 6. The CDR3 is made up of 15 amino acids. Germline CDR1 reads MNHNS; CDR2 reads SASEGT. This CDR3 reads CASSVRRLADNEQFF. For the CDR3, the DNA is TGTGCCAGCAGTGTAAGGAGACTAGCGGACAATGAGCAGTTCTTC.

This clonotype was detected many times. This chain links TRBV6-5 with TRBJ1-1; 8 nucleotides line up with TRBD1. The CDR3 is 15 amino acids. The germline V gene has CDR1 MNHEY and CDR2 SVGAGI. V lost 5 bases and J lost 2; bases outside the gene matches: 7. Here the CDR3 reads CASSGRTGSNTEAFF. CDR3 DNA: TGTGCCAGCAGTGGCAGGACAGGGAGCAACACTGAAGCTTTCTTT.

This clonotype was counted at least ten times. V and J are TRBV7-8 and TRBJ2-5; 9 bases match TRBD1. The CDR3 covers 14 residues. The junction had 6 bases not matched to a gene; V was cut back by 5 bases and J by 5 bases. In germline, CDR1 is SGHVS, CDR2 FQNEAQ. CDR3 sequence (DNA): TGTGCCAGCAGCCTCCGGGACAGGGCCGAGACCCAGTACTTC. Translating it yields CASSLRDRAETQYF.

The chain has TRBV5-1 and TRBJ1-6; 11 nucleotides line up with TRBD1. This CDR3 contains 16 residues. The germline V gene has CDR1 SGHRS and CDR2 YFSETQ. J lost 10 bases, V lost 3 bases, and 9 bases had no gene match. The CDR3 loop reads CASSSTGQGGYSPLHF. For the CDR3, the DNA is TGCGCCAGCAGCTCTACGGGACAGGGGGGCTACTCACCCCTCCACTTT.

This clonotype has just a few counts. The J gene is TRBJ1-6, the V gene TRBV30; a possible D gene is TRBD1 (6 bases). Trimming cost V 2 bases and J 13 bases, with 12 bases left between them. The CDR3 extends over 12 amino acids. Per the germline V gene, CDR1 is GTSNPN and CDR2 is SVGIG (reference sequence). CDR3 nucleotide sequence: TGTGCCTGGAGTCGACAGGAGTCCCCCCTCCACTTT. Its protein is CAWSRQESPLHF.

This clonotype occurred many times. The chain uses TRBV5-1 and TRBJ2-7; D might be TRBD2 (6 bases). The CDR3 loop spans 13 amino acids. Per the germline V gene, CDR1 is SGHRS and CDR2 is YFSETQ. V lost 5 bases, J lost 4 bases, and 13 bases lay in between. The CDR3 bases are TGCGCCAGCAGTCGGGACTGGTGGTACGAGCAGTACTTC. As protein: CASSRDWWYEQYF.

This clonotype was detected ten times or more. The chain employs TRBV5-6 and TRBJ2-6, with D uncertain. Germline V gene sequence: CDR1 SGHDT, CDR2 YYEEEE. V lost 1 base and J 2 bases, leaving 4 bases between the germline ends. The CDR3 is 14 residues long. CDR3 protein: CASSLNAGANVLTF. In DNA, the CDR3 is TGTGCCAGCAGCTTGAACGCTGGGGCCAACGTCCTGACTTTC.

The table lists this clonotype with many counts. The chain is built from TRBV6-2 or TRBV6-3 and TRBJ2-1; D remains unclear. The V gene's germline CDR1 is MNHEY and CDR2 SVGEGT. Trimming cost V 6 bases and J 0 bases, with 9 bases left between them. The length of the CDR3 is 14 residues. The CDR3 here is CASRPISSYNEQFF. CDR3 DNA sequence: TGTGCCAGCAGGCCGATTAGCTCCTACAATGAGCAGTTCTTC.

The sample holds many counts of this clonotype. CDR3 amino acids: CASSAGTSPTDTQYF. CDR3 sequence (DNA): TGTGCCAGCAGCGCCGGGACTAGCCCTACAGATACGCAGTATTTT. The V and J genes are TRBV7-3 and TRBJ2-3; 9 positions match TRBD2. CDR1 SGHTA and CDR2 FQGTGA come from the germline V gene. The CDR3 runs to 15 residues. V was clipped by 5 bases and J by 3 bases; unmatched bases: 6. Using reference TRBV7-3 and TRBJ2-3 for the parts outside the CDR3, the full variable domain is GAGVSQTPSNKVTEKGKYVELRCDPISGHTALYWYRQSLGQGPEFLIYFQGTGAADDSGLPNDRFFAVRPEGSVSTLKIQRTERGDSAVYLCASSAGTSPTDTQYFGPGTRLTVL.

At least ten counts were recorded for this clonotype. V gene TRBV7-9 combines with J gene TRBJ2-2, with TRBD1 matching 10 bases. The J segment lost 3 bases and the V segment lost 3 bases, leaving 1 base of the junction unmatched. The germline gives CDR1 SEHNR, CDR2 FQNEAQ (reference sequence). CDR3 length: 15 residues. The CDR3 coding sequence is TGTGCCAGCAGCTTGGGGACAGGGGACACCGGGGAGCTGTTTTTT. The encoded protein is CASSLGTGDTGELFF. Filled out from reference TRBV7-9 and TRBJ2-2, the complete variable domain reads DTGVSQNPRHKITKRGQNVTFRCDPISEHNRLYWYRQTLGQGPEFLTYFQNEAQLEKSRLLSDRFSAERPKGSFSTLEIQRTEQGDSAMYLCASSLGTGDTGELFFGEGSRLTVL.

This clonotype was picked up many times. V and J are TRBV9 and TRBJ1-4, with D uncertain. CDR3 length equals 14 residues. V lost 2 bases, J lost 0 bases, and 5 bases lay in between. The V gene's germline CDR1 is SGDLS and CDR2 YYNGEE. Here the CDR3 reads CASSVTATNEKLFF. CDR3 nucleotide sequence: TGTGCCAGCAGCGTCACTGCAACTAATGAAAAACTGTTTTTT. The full variable domain, its missing parts supplied by reference TRBV9 and TRBJ1-4, is DSGVTQTPKHLITATGQRVTLRCSPRSGDLSVYWYQQSLDQGLQFLIQYYNGEERAKGNILERFSAQQFPDLHSELNLSSLELGDSALYFCASSVTATNEKLFFGSGTQLSVL.

This clonotype showed up many times. CDR3: CAISPDGYEQYF. The CDR3 region has the DNA TGTGCCATCAGCCCCGACGGCTACGAGCAGTACTTC. V is TRBV10-3 and J is TRBJ2-7; unclear D gene. The CDR3 runs to 12 residues. V was shortened by 6 bases and J by 3 bases, with 9 bases between the two germline ends. Per germline, CDR1 ENHRY and CDR2 SYGVKD.